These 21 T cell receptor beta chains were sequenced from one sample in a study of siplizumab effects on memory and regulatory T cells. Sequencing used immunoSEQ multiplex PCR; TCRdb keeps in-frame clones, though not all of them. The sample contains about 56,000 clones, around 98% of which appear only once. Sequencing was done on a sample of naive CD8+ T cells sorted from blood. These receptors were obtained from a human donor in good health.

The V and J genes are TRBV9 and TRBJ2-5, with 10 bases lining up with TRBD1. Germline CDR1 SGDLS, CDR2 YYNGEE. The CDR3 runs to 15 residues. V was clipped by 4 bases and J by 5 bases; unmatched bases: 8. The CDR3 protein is CASSTRQGARETQYF. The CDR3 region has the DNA TGTGCCAGCAGCACTAGACAGGGGGCGCGTGAGACCCAGTACTTC.

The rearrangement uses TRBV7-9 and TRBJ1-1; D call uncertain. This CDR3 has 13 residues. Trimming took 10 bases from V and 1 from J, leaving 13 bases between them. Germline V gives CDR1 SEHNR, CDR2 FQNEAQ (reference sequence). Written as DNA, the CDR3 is TGTGCCATCCCGGACGCCAAGAACACTGAAGCTTTCTTT. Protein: CAIPDAKNTEAFF.

CDR3 nucleotide sequence: TGTGCCAGCAGCTTGGACAGTTTTAAGCAGTACTTC. This sequence encodes CASSLDSFKQYF. The V and J genes are TRBV6-1 and TRBJ2-7; D may be TRBD1 (6 bases). The CDR3 is made up of 12 amino acids. Germline V gives CDR1 MNHNS, CDR2 SASEGT. Deletions cut 6 bases from V and 8 bases from J, with 14 bases between.

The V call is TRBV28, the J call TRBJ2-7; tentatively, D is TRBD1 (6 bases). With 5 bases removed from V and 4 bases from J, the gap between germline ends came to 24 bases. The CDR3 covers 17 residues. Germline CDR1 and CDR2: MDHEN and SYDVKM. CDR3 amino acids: CASSPSPGDTLGYEQYF. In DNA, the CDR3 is TGTGCCAGCAGTCCAAGCCCCGGGGACACCCTAGGTTACGAGCAGTACTTC.

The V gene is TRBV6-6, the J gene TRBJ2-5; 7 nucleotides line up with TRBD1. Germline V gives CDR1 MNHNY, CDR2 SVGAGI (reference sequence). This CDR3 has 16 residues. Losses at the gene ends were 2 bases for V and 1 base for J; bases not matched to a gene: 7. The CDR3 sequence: CASSYTRTGLQETQYF. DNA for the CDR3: TGTGCCAGCAGTTACACCCGGACAGGACTCCAAGAGACCCAGTACTTC.

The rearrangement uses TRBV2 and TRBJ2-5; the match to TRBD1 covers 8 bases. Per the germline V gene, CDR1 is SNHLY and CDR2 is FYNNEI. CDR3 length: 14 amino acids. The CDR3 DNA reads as TGTGGAGGTCGTGGGCAGGGGGCGCGGGAGACCCAGTACTTC. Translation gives CGGRGQGARETQYF.

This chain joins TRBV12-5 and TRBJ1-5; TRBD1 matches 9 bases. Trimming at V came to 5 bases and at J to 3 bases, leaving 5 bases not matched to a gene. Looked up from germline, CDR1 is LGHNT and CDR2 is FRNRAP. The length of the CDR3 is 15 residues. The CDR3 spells CASGLGQGNNQPQHF. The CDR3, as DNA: TGTGCTAGTGGTCTTGGACAGGGGAACAATCAGCCCCAGCATTTT.

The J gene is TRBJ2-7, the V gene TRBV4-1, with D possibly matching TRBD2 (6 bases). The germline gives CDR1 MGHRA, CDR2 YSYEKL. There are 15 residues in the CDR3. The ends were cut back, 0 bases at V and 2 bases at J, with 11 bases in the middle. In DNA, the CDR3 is TGCGCCAGCAGCCAAGAGGTAGCGGAGCCCTACGAGCAGTACTTC. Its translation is CASSQEVAEPYEQYF.

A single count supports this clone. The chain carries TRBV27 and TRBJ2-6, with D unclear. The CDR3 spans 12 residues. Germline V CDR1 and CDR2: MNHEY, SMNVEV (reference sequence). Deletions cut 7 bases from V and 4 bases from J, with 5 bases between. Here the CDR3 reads CASNRGANVLTF. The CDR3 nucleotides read TGTGCCAGCAACCGGGGGGCCAACGTCCTGACTTTC.

CDR3 nucleotides: TGTGCCAGCAGCTTGGGTGCCGGGACACGGACCTACGAGCAGTACTTC. Protein sequence: CASSLGAGTRTYEQYF. The chain is built from TRBV7-9 and TRBJ2-7; maybe TRBD1 (6 bases). The ends were cut back, 3 bases at V and 2 bases at J, with 17 bases in the middle. In germline, CDR1 is SEHNR, CDR2 FQNEAQ (reference sequence). The CDR3 length is 16 residues. The whole variable domain, filled in from reference TRBV7-9 and TRBJ2-7, reads DTGVSQNPRHKITKRGQNVTFRCDPISEHNRLYWYRQTLGQGPEFLTYFQNEAQLEKSRLLSDRFSAERPKGSFSTLEIQRTEQGDSAMYLCASSLGAGTRTYEQYFGPGTRLTVT.

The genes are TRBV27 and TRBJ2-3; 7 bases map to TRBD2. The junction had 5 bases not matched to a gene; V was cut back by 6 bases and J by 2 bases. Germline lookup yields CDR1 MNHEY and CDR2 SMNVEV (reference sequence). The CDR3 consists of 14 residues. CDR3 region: CASSFGGNTDTQYF. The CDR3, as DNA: TGTGCCAGCAGCTTCGGGGGGAACACAGATACGCAGTATTTT.

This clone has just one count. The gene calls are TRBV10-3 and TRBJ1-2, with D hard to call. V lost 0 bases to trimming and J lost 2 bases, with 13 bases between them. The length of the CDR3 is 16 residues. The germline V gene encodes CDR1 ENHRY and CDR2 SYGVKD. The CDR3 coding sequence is TGTGCCATCAGTGAGTCGAACAGCTACCTAAACTATGGCTACACCTTC. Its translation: CAISESNSYLNYGYTF.

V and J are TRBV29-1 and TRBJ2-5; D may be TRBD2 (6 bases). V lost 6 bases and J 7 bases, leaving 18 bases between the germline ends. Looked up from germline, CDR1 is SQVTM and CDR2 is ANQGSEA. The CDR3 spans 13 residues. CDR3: CSVEEGLRGTQYF. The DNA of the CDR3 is TGCAGCGTCGAGGAGGGGCTAAGGGGGACCCAGTACTTC.

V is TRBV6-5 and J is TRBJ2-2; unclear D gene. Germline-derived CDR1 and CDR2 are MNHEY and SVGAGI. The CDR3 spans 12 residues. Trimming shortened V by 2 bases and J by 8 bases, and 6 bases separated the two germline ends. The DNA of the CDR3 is TGTGCCAGCAGTTACGCGGTTGGGGAGCTGTTTTTT. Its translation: CASSYAVGELFF.

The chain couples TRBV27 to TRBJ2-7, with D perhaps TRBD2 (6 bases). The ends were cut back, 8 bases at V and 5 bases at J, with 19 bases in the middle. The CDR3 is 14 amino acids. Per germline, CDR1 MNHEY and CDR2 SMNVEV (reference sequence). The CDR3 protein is CASSSPGLGDEQYF. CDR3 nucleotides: TGTGCCAGCTCCAGCCCGGGACTCGGCGACGAGCAGTACTTC.

As DNA, the CDR3 is TGTGCCAGCAGCCTAGCGGGACAGGTGGCTGCAGATACGCAGTATTTT. Translated: CASSLAGQVAADTQYF. The chain carries TRBV11-3 and TRBJ2-3, with D perhaps matching TRBD2 (9 bases). The CDR3 totals 16 residues. With 5 bases removed from V and 4 bases from J, the gap between germline ends came to 19 bases. The germline gives CDR1 SGHNT, CDR2 YENEEA.

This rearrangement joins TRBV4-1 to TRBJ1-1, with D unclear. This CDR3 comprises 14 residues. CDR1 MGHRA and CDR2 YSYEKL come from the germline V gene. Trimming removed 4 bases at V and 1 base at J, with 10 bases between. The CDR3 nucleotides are TGCGCCAGCAGCCCCCGGTTAAGGAACACTGAAGCTTTCTTT. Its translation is CASSPRLRNTEAFF.

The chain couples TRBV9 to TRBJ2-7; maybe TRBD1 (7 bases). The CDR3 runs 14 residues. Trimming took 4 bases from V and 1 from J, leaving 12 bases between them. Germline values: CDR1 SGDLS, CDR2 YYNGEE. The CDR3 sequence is CASSSAGGSYEQYF. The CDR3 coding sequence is TGTGCCAGCAGCTCAGCAGGGGGGTCCTACGAGCAGTACTTC.

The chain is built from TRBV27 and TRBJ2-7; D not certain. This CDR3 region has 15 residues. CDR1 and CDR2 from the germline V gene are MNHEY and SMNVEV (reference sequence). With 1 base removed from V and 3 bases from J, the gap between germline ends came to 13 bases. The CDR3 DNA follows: TGTGCCAGCAGTTTATTCCCCCCGGCAGACTACGAGCAGTACTTC. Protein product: CASSLFPPADYEQYF.

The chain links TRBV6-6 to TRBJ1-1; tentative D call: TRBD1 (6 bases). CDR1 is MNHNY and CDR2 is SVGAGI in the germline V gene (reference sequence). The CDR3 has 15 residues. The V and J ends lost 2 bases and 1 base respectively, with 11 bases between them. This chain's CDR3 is CASSYNPGANTEAFF. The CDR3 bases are TGTGCCAGCAGTTACAATCCGGGGGCGAACACTGAAGCTTTCTTT.

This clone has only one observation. The CDR3 nucleotides read TGTGCCAGCAGTTTTGGGGAGAACACTGAAGCTTTCTTT. Translated: CASSFGENTEAFF. The chain is built from TRBV27 and TRBJ1-1; the D is unclear. CDR3 size: 13 residues. The germline V and J ends were trimmed by 3 bases and 1 base, with 6 bases remaining between them. Germline-derived CDR1 and CDR2 are MNHEY and SMNVEV (reference sequence).